A selection of T cell receptor beta chains follows, all from one sample in a study of blood T cell repertoires in COVID-19. Measured with immunoSEQ multiplex PCR; TCRdb has only the in-frame clones, and not every one. Of 95,000 to 110,000 clones in the sample, approximately 90% are singletons; the top ten hold around 1.3%. The source material was peripheral blood. The receptor source for this set is a woman aged 25 to 45 with acute or convalescent COVID-19. Each CDR3 is given with its conserved first and last residue. The D gene is left open where the match is weak. Size values are once, few and many counts, or a class for expanded clones, and some rows have none.

J,size,V,D,DNA,CDR3
TRBJ1-1,NA,TRBV7-9,NA,TGTGCCAGCAGCGAATCCAGGAACTCTGAAGCTTTCTTT,CASSESRNSEAFF
TRBJ1-1,NA,TRBV12-3/TRBV12-4,NA,TGTGCCGGGGGGACGACCACTGAAGCTTTCTTT,CAGGTTTEAFF
TRBJ2-7,NA,TRBV4-2,TRBD2,TGTGCCAGCAGCCAAGGGGAGGGCCCTAGGACTAGCAGAGACGAGCAGTACTTC,CASSQGEGPRTSRDEQYF
TRBJ1-2,NA,TRBV6-2/TRBV6-3,TRBD1,TGTGCCAGCAGTCCCGGGCTGGGACAGCCCTCCGGCTACACCTTC,CASSPGLGQPSGYTF
TRBJ1-5,NA,TRBV29-1,TRBD1,TGCAGCGTCGGACAGGGAGGGGTTGGGCCCCAGCATTTT,CSVGQGGVGPQHF
TRBJ2-4,NA,TRBV7-3,NA,TGTGCCAGCAGCTTAGGATTTTCTGGGGGCCTAGACGGGGACATTCAGTACTTC,CASSLGFSGGLDGDIQYF
TRBJ1-1,once,TRBV4-3,TRBD1,TGCGCCAGCAGCCAAGTTTCAGGGGGCACTGAAGCTTTCTTT,CASSQVSGGTEAFF
TRBJ1-1,NA,TRBV28,NA,TGTGCCAGCCGGGACGGGGGATCAGCATTCTTT,CASRDGGSAFF
TRBJ2-5,NA,TRBV3-1/TRBV3-2,NA,TGTGCCAGCAGCCAAGGGACAGTTGAGACCCAGTACTTC,CASSQGTVETQYF
TRBJ2-7,NA,TRBV11-2,TRBD1,TGTGCCAGCAGCCGGACAGGGGGGTACGAGCAGTACTTC,CASSRTGGYEQYF
TRBJ1-3,NA,TRBV5-4,TRBD1,TGTGCCAGCAGCTTCTCGGACAGGGCGGACACCATATATTTT,CASSFSDRADTIYF
TRBJ2-3,NA,TRBV5-1,NA,TGCGCCAGCGGCACAGGGGGGGCAGATACGCAGTATTTT,CASGTGGADTQYF
TRBJ2-3,NA,TRBV9,TRBD2,TGTGCCAGCAGCCCCTCTAGCGGGGGGACTGTTGGTACGCAGTATTTT,CASSPSSGGTVGTQYF
TRBJ2-1,NA,TRBV10-3,TRBD2,TGTGCCATCAACCTTAGCGGGTCCTACAATGAGCAGTTCTTC,CAINLSGSYNEQFF
TRBJ1-2,few,TRBV28,NA,TGTGCCAGCAGCCGACAGGTCGCTGGCTACACCTTC,CASSRQVAGYTF
TRBJ1-3,NA,TRBV2,NA,TGTGCCAGCAGGTACGACTCCTCTGGAAACACCATATATTTT,CASRYDSSGNTIYF
TRBJ1-1,NA,TRBV5-4,TRBD1,TGTGCCAGCAGCCGGACAGGGGACGCGAACACTGAAGCTTTCTTT,CASSRTGDANTEAFF
TRBJ1-2,NA,TRBV9,TRBD1,TGTGCCAGCAGCGTAGATGGGACAGGGGATACTACTAACTATGGCTACACCTTC,CASSVDGTGDTTNYGYTF
TRBJ1-1,NA,TRBV4-1,NA,TGCGCCAGCAGCCAAGTTACTGTACTGACACGCACTGAAGCTTTCTTT,CASSQVTVLTRTEAFF
TRBJ2-3,NA,TRBV4-2,TRBD2,TGTGCCAGCAGCCAGCATACCGGGACTAGCGGCACAGATACGCAGTATTTT,CASSQHTGTSGTDTQYF
TRBJ1-1,NA,TRBV7-9,NA,TGTGCCAGCAGCCCCCCCATTAACACTGAAGCTTTCTTT,CASSPPINTEAFF
TRBJ2-4,NA,TRBV5-1,TRBD2,TGCGCCAGCAGCTTGGCCGGGGGGGCGGGGGGGCCCGGAAACATTCAGTACTTC,CASSLAGGAGGPGNIQYF
TRBJ2-1,NA,TRBV11-2,NA,TGTGCCAGCAGCCCAAGCCCTCCGGGAGAGCAGTTCTTC,CASSPSPPGEQFF
TRBJ1-1,NA,TRBV5-6,TRBD1,TGTGCCAGCAGCTTGGCACAGGGGGGACCTCTGGCTGAAGCTTTCTTT,CASSLAQGGPLAEAFF
TRBJ2-3,NA,TRBV29-1,NA,TGCAGCGTGACGACTAGTAGCACAGATACGCAGTATTTT,CSVTTSSTDTQYF
TRBJ2-1,medium-sized,TRBV10-3,NA,TGTGCCATCAGAGATCACTACGGGAGCTCCTACAATGAGCAGTTCTTC,CAIRDHYGSSYNEQFF
TRBJ1-2,few,TRBV7-8,TRBD1,TGTGCCAGCAGCTCGGCCCGGGACAGCCTTTATGGCTACACCTTC,CASSSARDSLYGYTF
TRBJ2-7,NA,TRBV9,NA,TGTGCCAGCAGCGTAGGGGACACCCCTGGAGAGCAGTACTTC,CASSVGDTPGEQYF
TRBJ1-2,NA,TRBV10-3,TRBD1,TGTGCCATCAGTGGTAAGGGGGCCAGCTATGGCTACACCTTC,CAISGKGASYGYTF
TRBJ1-6,NA,TRBV4-3,NA,TGCGCCAGCGCCCTAGACGGGAATTCACCCCTCCACTTT,CASALDGNSPLHF
TRBJ2-5,NA,TRBV11-2,TRBD1,TGTGCCAGCAGCCCAAGACAGGGGGCGAAGGGTGAGACCCAGTACTTC,CASSPRQGAKGETQYF
TRBJ2-7,NA,TRBV7-2,TRBD2,TGTGCCAGCAGGGCGGGGGGGGACTACGAGCAGTACTTC,CASRAGGDYEQYF
TRBJ1-1,once,TRBV5-1,NA,TGCGCCAGCAGCTTGGGGTCAGGGCCGAACACTGAAGCTTTCTTT,CASSLGSGPNTEAFF
TRBJ2-1,NA,TRBV4-2,TRBD1,TGTGCCAGCAGCCAAGGGGGACAGGGATACAATGAGCAGTTCTTC,CASSQGGQGYNEQFF
TRBJ2-2,NA,TRBV30,TRBD1,TGTGCCTGGAGCGCCGGGACAGGGGACCCCGGGGAGCTGTTTTTT,CAWSAGTGDPGELFF
TRBJ2-3,NA,TRBV30,TRBD1,TGTGCCTGGAGAGGTAGGACAGGGCCCAGCACAGATACGCAGTATTTT,CAWRGRTGPSTDTQYF
TRBJ2-7,NA,TRBV6-5,NA,TGTGCCAGCAGGGGTCGGGGCTCCTACGAGCAGTACTTC,CASRGRGSYEQYF
TRBJ2-7,NA,TRBV11-2,NA,TGTGCCAGCAGCTTAGTTCCGGGGATCTACGAGCAGTACTTC,CASSLVPGIYEQYF
TRBJ1-4,NA,TRBV14,NA,TGTGCCAGCAGCGCTACAGGGTTTTCGGGTGTTGAAAAACTGTTTTTT,CASSATGFSGVEKLFF
TRBJ1-1,NA,TRBV4-1,TRBD1,TGCGCCAGCAGCCAGGACAGGGGGCTTCGGTTGAACACTGAAGCTTTCTTT,CASSQDRGLRLNTEAFF
TRBJ1-5,few,TRBV2,NA,TGTGCCAGCCACAGGGACGGCGGCAATCAGCCCCAGCATTTT,CASHRDGGNQPQHF
TRBJ2-7,NA,TRBV11-3,TRBD1,TGTGCCAGCAGCTTCCGTCCAGGGGGCATCTACGAGCAGTACTTC,CASSFRPGGIYEQYF
TRBJ2-1,NA,TRBV7-2,NA,TGTGCCAGCACCCGGGGCGGGACCACGGAGCAGTTCTTC,CASTRGGTTEQFF
TRBJ2-5,NA,TRBV7-9,NA,TGTGCCAGCAGCGAGCTACAGGGCTGGGAGACCCAGTACTTC,CASSELQGWETQYF
TRBJ1-6,once,TRBV7-2,NA,TGTGCCAGCAGCCCGAAGCGCCCGGGACAAGATAATTCACCCCTCCACTTT,CASSPKRPGQDNSPLHF
TRBJ2-3,NA,TRBV5-8,NA,TGTGCCAGCAGCTTTTCACAGAAACTCACAGATACGCAGTATTTT,CASSFSQKLTDTQYF
TRBJ2-7,NA,TRBV12-3/TRBV12-4,NA,TGTGCCAGCAGCCTCTCCTCCGAGCAGTACTTC,CASSLSSEQYF
TRBJ2-7,NA,TRBV7-2,TRBD2,TGTGCCAGCAGCGACCCGGGACTAGCGAACTACGAGCAGTACTTC,CASSDPGLANYEQYF
TRBJ2-3,NA,TRBV5-1,TRBD2,TGCACCAGCAGCTTGGAAGGGACTAGCCTCGATACGCAGTATTTT,CTSSLEGTSLDTQYF
TRBJ2-1,NA,TRBV18,TRBD1,TGTGCCAGCTCAACCAGACAGGGAGTGAGTTTCATATCCTACAATGAGCAGTTCTTC,CASSTRQGVSFISYNEQFF
TRBJ2-1,NA,TRBV6-5,TRBD2,TGTGCCAGCAGTTACTCTGCGGGGGTAATCAATGAGCAGTTCTTC,CASSYSAGVINEQFF